The 22 T cell receptor beta chains given below trace back to one sample, sequenced in a study of PD-1 blockade in mismatch repair-deficient tumors. TCRdb's table, derived via immunoSEQ multiplex PCR, lists solely in-frame clones and lacks some. Of some 100,000 clones in the sample, about 79% were seen once. Sequencing used peripheral blood, obtained about eight months after starting pembrolizumab. The source is an adult with mismatch repair-deficient cancer.

The chain links TRBV19 to TRBJ2-1, with D unresolved. The V end lost 5 bases, the J end lost 0 bases, and 8 bases lay between the germline ends. Germline V CDR1 and CDR2: LNHDA, SQIVND (reference sequence). The CDR3 consists of 14 residues. CDR3 in amino acids: CASSDTSSYNEQFF. In nucleotides, the CDR3 is TGTGCCAGTAGTGACACGAGCTCCTACAATGAGCAGTTCTTC.

The chain is built from TRBV4-2 and TRBJ2-1; 7 positions agree with TRBD2. The CDR3 length is 16 residues. The junction had 10 bases not matched to a gene; V was cut back by 4 bases and J by 4 bases. CDR1 is LGHNA, CDR2 YNFKEQ, per germline. CDR3 sequence: CASSRRLADSYNEQFF. DNA for the CDR3: TGTGCCAGCAGCCGCCGCCTAGCGGACTCATACAATGAGCAGTTCTTC.

This sequence joins TRBV7-8 and TRBJ2-7; no reliable D call. V lost 1 base to trimming and J lost 3 bases, with 7 bases between them. CDR3 length: 13 residues. Germline CDR1 and CDR2: SGHVS and FQNEAQ. As DNA, the CDR3 is TGTGCCAGCAGCTTAGGGAGCTACTACGAGCAGTACTTC. Residues: CASSLGSYYEQYF. Filled out from reference TRBV7-8 and TRBJ2-7, the complete variable domain reads GAGVSQSPRYKVAKRGQDVALRCDPISGHVSLFWYQQALGQGPEFLTYFQNEAQLDKSGLPSDRFFAERPEGSVSTLKIQRTQQEDSAVYLCASSLGSYYEQYFGPGTRLTVT.

The chain carries TRBV7-3 and TRBJ1-1, with D perhaps TRBD1 (5 bases). Germline CDR1 and CDR2: SGHTA and FQGTGA. This CDR3 has 14 amino acids. The V and J ends lost 5 bases and 0 bases respectively, with 10 bases between them. CDR3 protein: CASSPGTVNTEAFF. The CDR3 DNA reads TGTGCCAGCAGCCCCGGGACGGTGAACACTGAAGCTTTCTTT. The full variable domain, its missing parts supplied by reference TRBV7-3 and TRBJ1-1, is GAGVSQTPSNKVTEKGKYVELRCDPISGHTALYWYRQSLGQGPEFLIYFQGTGAADDSGLPNDRFFAVRPEGSVSTLKIQRTERGDSAVYLCASSPGTVNTEAFFGQGTRLTVV.

V and J are TRBV9 and TRBJ1-1; D ambiguous. The CDR3 contains 13 residues. The V gene lost 3 bases and the J gene lost 3 bases, with 9 bases spanning the gap. Per the germline V gene, CDR1 is SGDLS and CDR2 is YYNGEE. The CDR3 here is CASSEREYTEAFF. CDR3 coding DNA: TGTGCCAGCAGCGAGAGAGAATACACTGAAGCTTTCTTT.

The CDR3 DNA is TGCGCCAGCAGCCCGGGACAGAGCACAGATACGCAGTATTTT. This gives the protein CASSPGQSTDTQYF. The rearrangement links TRBV5-1 to TRBJ2-3; 7 positions match TRBD1. This CDR3 comprises 14 residues. The germline gives CDR1 SGHRS, CDR2 YFSETQ. The J segment lost 0 bases and the V segment lost 4 bases, leaving 2 bases of the junction unmatched.

This clone appeared once. The chain carries TRBV25-1 and TRBJ2-2, with unresolved D. V was pared by 4 bases and J by 4 bases, with 10 bases between. Germline assignment: CDR1 MGHDK and CDR2 SYGVNS. CDR3 size: 14 residues. CDR3: CASSGWQSTGELFF. CDR3 coding DNA: TGTGCCAGCAGTGGCTGGCAAAGCACCGGGGAGCTGTTTTTT.

This chain joins TRBV27 and TRBJ1-1; D may be TRBD1 (5 bases). The V gene lost 2 bases and the J gene lost 3 bases, with 10 bases spanning the gap. The CDR3 is 14 residues long. Germline CDR1 is MNHEY and CDR2 is SMNVEV (reference sequence). CDR3 bases: TGTGCCAGCAGTTTAGGGGGGATCTACACTGAAGCTTTCTTT. This translates into CASSLGGIYTEAFF.

The chain joins TRBV9 to TRBJ2-3; D remains unclear. CDR3 length: 13 amino acids. V was pared by 4 bases and J by 4 bases, with 10 bases between. Germline CDR1 is SGDLS and CDR2 is YYNGEE. The CDR3 region is CASSSRTPDTQYF. Written as DNA, the CDR3 is TGTGCCAGCAGCTCACGGACGCCAGATACGCAGTATTTT.

This clone was picked up one time. This chain links TRBV5-1 with TRBJ1-1, with D perhaps TRBD1 (5 bases). The CDR3 length is 14 residues. V was trimmed by 0 bases and J by 6 bases, leaving 12 bases between them. From germline, CDR1 is SGHRS and CDR2 YFSETQ. The DNA for the CDR3 is TGCGCCAGCAGCTTGGAACAGGCCCAGCCTGAAGCTTTCTTT. Its protein is CASSLEQAQPEAFF. Variable domain in full (rest from reference TRBV5-1 and TRBJ1-1): KAGVTQTPRYLIKTRGQQVTLSCSPISGHRSVSWYQQTPGQGLQFLFEYFSETQRNKGNFPGRFSGRQFSNSRSEMNVSTLELGDSALYLCASSLEQAQPEAFFGQGTRLTVV.

The chain employs TRBV4-3 and TRBJ1-5; weak D call: TRBD1 (6 bases). CDR1 is LGHNA and CDR2 is YSLEER in the germline V gene. The V gene lost 0 bases and the J gene lost 9 bases, with 12 bases spanning the gap. The CDR3 consists of 14 residues. The CDR3, as DNA: TGCGCCAGCAGCCAAGATCCCCTCAGGGGGCCCCAGCATTTT. Encoded protein: CASSQDPLRGPQHF.

The chain links TRBV7-2 to TRBJ2-3, with D maybe TRBD2 (5 bases). V lost 7 bases to trimming and J lost 2 bases, with 13 bases between them. Germline CDR1 is SGHTA and CDR2 is FQGNSA. The length of the CDR3 is 14 residues. CDR3 loop: CASNTGYHTDTQYF. As DNA, the CDR3 is TGTGCCAGCAATACGGGATACCACACAGATACGCAGTATTTT.

The CDR3 protein is CASRETGGRQPQHF. The CDR3 DNA follows: TGTGCCAGCAGAGAGACAGGGGGAAGGCAGCCCCAGCATTTT. The rearrangement joins TRBV6-1 to TRBJ1-5; 9 bases align to TRBD1. CDR3 length equals 14 residues. After removal of 6 bases from V and 7 bases from J, the junction contained 7 bases not matched to a gene. Looked up from germline, CDR1 is MNHNS and CDR2 is SASEGT.

The V call is TRBV7-3, the J call TRBJ2-1, with D possibly matching TRBD2 (6 bases). This CDR3 region has 12 residues. V was clipped by 2 bases and J by 8 bases, with 7 bases between them. The germline V gene has CDR1 SGHTA and CDR2 FQGTGA. The CDR3, as DNA: TGTGCCAGCAGCTTAGGCGGGGATGAGCAGTTCTTC. Its translation: CASSLGGDEQFF.

The V call is TRBV19, the J call TRBJ2-1, with 10 bases aligning to TRBD2. CDR1 LNHDA and CDR2 SQIVND come from the germline V gene (reference sequence). CDR3 length equals 16 residues. Trimming cost V 5 bases and J 7 bases; bases outside gene matches: 11. The CDR3 here is CASSSELAGVHNEQFF. CDR3 sequence (DNA): TGTGCCAGTAGTTCCGAGCTAGCGGGAGTTCATAATGAGCAGTTCTTC.

The rearrangement uses TRBV25-1 and TRBJ2-5; D remains ambiguous. Germline CDR1 is MGHDK and CDR2 is SYGVNS. V gave up 3 bases and J gave up 4 bases, with 15 bases separating them. The CDR3 is 15 residues long. CDR3 sequence reads: CASSDGGIEPETQYF. The DNA for the CDR3 is TGTGCCAGCAGTGACGGTGGAATAGAGCCAGAGACCCAGTACTTC.

This clone showed up just a few times. J is TRBJ2-7 and V is TRBV11-3, with TRBD2 as a possible D gene (5 bases). V was shortened by 5 bases and J by 2 bases, with 13 bases between the two germline ends. CDR1 SGHNT and CDR2 YENEEA come from the germline V gene. The CDR3 totals 14 residues. The CDR3 protein is CASSRNMGAYEQYF. In nucleotides, the CDR3 is TGTGCCAGCAGCCGAAATATGGGAGCCTACGAGCAGTACTTC.

This rearrangement joins TRBV7-3 to TRBJ1-1; D is uncertain. The CDR3 has 13 residues. Germline CDR1 SGHTA, CDR2 FQGTGA. Trimming took 2 bases from V and 1 from J, leaving 5 bases between them. The CDR3 DNA follows: TGTGCCAGCAGCTTACAGGAGAACACTGAAGCTTTCTTT. This sequence encodes CASSLQENTEAFF.

V usage is TRBV28 and J usage is TRBJ1-1; D ambiguous. V shed 3 bases and J shed 6 bases, with 5 bases lying between them. Germline V CDR1 and CDR2: MDHEN, SYDVKM. The CDR3 runs 11 residues. The CDR3 region has the DNA TGTGCCAGCAGTTTTGGCCCTGAAGCTTTCTTT. This codes for CASSFGPEAFF.

The chain combines TRBV18 with TRBJ2-1; TRBD2 aligns across 14 bases. V dropped 4 bases and J dropped 4; count of bases not matched to a gene: 9. CDR1 KGHSH and CDR2 LQKENI come from the germline V gene. CDR3 size: 18 residues. The CDR3 nucleotides are TGTGCCAGCTCACAACCGGGACTAGCGGGAGTATCATACAATGAGCAGTTCTTC. This encodes CASSQPGLAGVSYNEQFF.

This clone was found once. The chain recombines TRBV6-5 with TRBJ1-3; unclear D gene. CDR3 length: 15 amino acids. Between the trimmed V and J ends, which lost 0 bases and 0 bases, there was a span of 6 bases. The V gene's germline CDR1 is MNHEY and CDR2 SVGAGI. CDR3 loop: CASSYSRSSGNTIYF. CDR3 nucleotide sequence: TGTGCCAGCAGTTACTCACGGTCCTCTGGAAACACCATATATTTT.

This clone was counted a single time. J is TRBJ1-4 and V is TRBV5-6; 9 nucleotides match TRBD1. The CDR3 spans 15 residues. V shed 3 bases and J 8 bases; nucleotides not matched to a gene: 8. The germline gives CDR1 SGHDT, CDR2 YYEEEE. The CDR3: CASSSTGTGREKLFF. CDR3 DNA: TGTGCCAGCAGCTCCACCGGGACAGGGCGGGAAAAACTGTTTTTT.